This is a list of T cell receptor beta chains from one sample in a study of CD8 T cells in Susac syndrome. TCRdb passed the immunoSEQ multiplex PCR reads through MiXCR, listing each CDR3 protein once. The repertoire consists of about 180,000 distinct CDR3 sequences, with 94% occurring once and the leading ten covering 0.1% to 0.12%. The material sequenced was CD4+ T cells from PBMCs. Receptor source: a human donor with Susac syndrome. CDR3s include the opening cysteine and the closing phenylalanine or tryptophan. The D gene is left open where the match is weak.

j_call,d_call,v_call,cdr3_aa,cdr3_nt
TRBJ2-5,NA,TRBV7-3,CASSLTGEVGTQYF,TGTGCCAGCAGCTTAACTGGGGAGGTGGGGACCCAGTACTTC
TRBJ2-3,NA,TRBV6-1,CASRWDTQYF,TGTGCCAGCCGGTGGGATACGCAGTATTTT
TRBJ2-1,TRBD2,TRBV5-1,CASSSKAGGRYNEQFF,TGCGCCAGCAGCTCAAAAGCGGGGGGAAGGTACAATGAGCAGTTCTTC
TRBJ2-7,NA,TRBV12-3/TRBV12-4,CASSSGRDSYEQYF,TGTGCCAGCAGCTCGGGACGGGACTCCTACGAGCAGTACTTC
TRBJ1-6,TRBD1,TRBV30,CAWSVGNRGSPLHF,TGTGCCTGGAGTGTAGGGAACAGGGGTTCACCCCTCCACTTT
TRBJ1-6,NA,TRBV13,CASTHSSYNSPLHF,TGTGCCAGCACCCACAGCTCCTATAATTCACCCCTCCACTTT
TRBJ2-7,NA,TRBV5-1,CASSFALGARSYEQYF,TGCGCCAGCAGCTTTGCCCTGGGGGCGCGATCCTACGAGCAGTACTTC
TRBJ1-1,NA,TRBV18,CASSSDSNTEAFF,TGTGCCAGCTCATCCGACAGTAACACTGAAGCTTTCTTT
TRBJ2-2,NA,TRBV4-3,CASSQEERTWNTGELFF,TGCGCCAGCAGCCAAGAAGAACGGACTTGGAACACCGGGGAGCTGTTTTTT
TRBJ2-7,TRBD2,TRBV20-1,CSARRGSGGGEQYF,TGCAGTGCCCGACGAGGTAGCGGGGGGGGAGAGCAGTACTTC
TRBJ1-2,TRBD1,TRBV6-1,CASSPGTGRDNYGYTF,TGTGCCAGCAGTCCCGGGACAGGCAGAGATAACTATGGCTACACCTTC
TRBJ2-5,NA,TRBV7-2,CASSFTWRETQYF,TGTGCCAGCAGTTTTACATGGCGGGAGACCCAGTACTTC
TRBJ1-5,NA,TRBV7-9,CASSSTLNQPQHF,TGTGCCAGCAGCTCCACCCTTAATCAGCCCCAGCATTTT
TRBJ1-2,NA,TRBV19,CASSMMDRVTGYTF,TGTGCCAGTAGTATGATGGACAGAGTTACTGGCTACACCTTC
TRBJ1-3,TRBD1,TRBV20-1,CSARLEQGEGGNTIYF,TGCAGTGCTAGACTTGAACAGGGGGAAGGTGGAAACACCATATATTTT
TRBJ2-7,TRBD1,TRBV12-3/TRBV12-4,CASSSQDRSSYEQYF,TGTGCCAGCAGTTCTCAGGACAGGAGCTCCTACGAGCAGTACTTC
TRBJ1-5,TRBD1,TRBV12-3/TRBV12-4,CASNDRGYSNQPQHF,TGTGCCAGCAACGACAGGGGATATAGCAATCAGCCCCAGCATTTT
TRBJ1-5,NA,TRBV6-5,CASRRGRTSNQPQHF,TGTGCCAGCAGGAGGGGGAGAACCAGCAATCAGCCCCAGCATTTT
TRBJ1-5,NA,TRBV6-5,CASSSDGRGAAQPQHF,TGTGCCAGCAGTTCGGACGGTCGGGGGGCTGCTCAGCCCCAGCATTTT
TRBJ2-7,TRBD2,TRBV6-6,CASSTPSGVNYEQYF,TGTGCCAGCAGTACCCCTAGCGGGGTGAACTACGAGCAGTACTTC
TRBJ2-3,TRBD1,TRBV7-9,CASSLGTGGVDTQYF,TGTGCCAGCAGCCTAGGGACAGGGGGTGTAGATACGCAGTATTTT
TRBJ2-3,NA,TRBV2,CALQGRGTTDTQYF,TGTGCCCTGCAGGGACGGGGGACCACAGATACGCAGTATTTT